Listed below are T cell receptor beta chains from one sample, sequenced in a study of blood T cell repertoires in COVID-19. The data were produced by immunoSEQ multiplex PCR, yet TCRdb's version contains in-frame clones alone and is incomplete. This sample carries over 150,000 clones, 87% of them seen once, and the ten largest clones take roughly 7.3%. Sequencing input: PBMCs or T cells enriched from blood (not recorded which). The origin of the receptors is a woman aged 45-65 years who had recovered from COVID-19. Both conserved end residues are part of each CDR3. Each record gives: CDR3 protein, V gene, clone size. A clone size is listed for some rows: how often the clone was seen (once, few, many), or a class if it is expanded.

cdr3_aa: CAISESTSIFLF
v_call: TRBV10-3
clone_size: .

cdr3_aa: CASSLGSYSNQPQHF
v_call: TRBV28
clone_size: .

cdr3_aa: CASSPIDQQGNSGEQYF
v_call: TRBV6-2/TRBV6-3
clone_size: .

cdr3_aa: CASSFGDNYQPQHF
v_call: TRBV7-9
clone_size: .

cdr3_aa: CASSTGGLAGLTGELFF
v_call: TRBV2
clone_size: once

cdr3_aa: CASSYSTRVENTEAFF
v_call: TRBV6-5
clone_size: .

cdr3_aa: CASSKGQGVNSGELFF
v_call: TRBV28
clone_size: .

cdr3_aa: CASSLRDRGVSPLHF
v_call: TRBV27
clone_size: .

cdr3_aa: CASSQDPLRETSGYNEQFF
v_call: TRBV4-3
clone_size: .

cdr3_aa: CASSPRRRGYEQYF
v_call: TRBV18
clone_size: .

cdr3_aa: CASSSYPTGRNTEAFF
v_call: TRBV5-1
clone_size: once

cdr3_aa: CARGQQETQYF
v_call: TRBV2
clone_size: .

cdr3_aa: CAISARTGLAERTDTQYF
v_call: TRBV10-3
clone_size: .

cdr3_aa: CASSKVLGSSYNEQFF
v_call: TRBV11-3
clone_size: .

cdr3_aa: CASRTGRTDTGELFF
v_call: TRBV6-5
clone_size: .

cdr3_aa: CATSRAGNSNQPQHF
v_call: TRBV15
clone_size: .

cdr3_aa: CASRKTRDSNQPQHF
v_call: TRBV2
clone_size: .

cdr3_aa: CATSDAGGDYGYTF
v_call: TRBV24-1
clone_size: .

cdr3_aa: CASSRGQRETQYF
v_call: TRBV5-4
clone_size: .

cdr3_aa: CASSARLAGTEAFF
v_call: TRBV3-1/TRBV3-2
clone_size: .

cdr3_aa: CASSTSGSADTQYF
v_call: TRBV19
clone_size: .

cdr3_aa: CASSVQDTQYF
v_call: TRBV28
clone_size: .

cdr3_aa: CASSHPGTAVIEQFF
v_call: TRBV3-1/TRBV3-2
clone_size: .

cdr3_aa: CASSHRTANEKLFF
v_call: TRBV3-1/TRBV3-2
clone_size: few

cdr3_aa: CASSWGVLAGGVNEQFF
v_call: TRBV5-6
clone_size: once

cdr3_aa: CASSSQPGQGIAFF
v_call: TRBV19
clone_size: .

cdr3_aa: CASSNGSPAMGRYNEQFF
v_call: TRBV19
clone_size: .

cdr3_aa: CASSPSGRDVGANVLTF
v_call: TRBV6-4
clone_size: .

cdr3_aa: CASSQLKRADSYNEQFF
v_call: TRBV4-1
clone_size: .

cdr3_aa: CASSLDRNSPLHF
v_call: TRBV6-5
clone_size: .

cdr3_aa: CASSSTGTEAETQYF
v_call: TRBV6-2/TRBV6-3
clone_size: .

cdr3_aa: CASSRTAGGGYEQYF
v_call: TRBV3-1/TRBV3-2
clone_size: .

cdr3_aa: CASSYGERGRANTGELFF
v_call: TRBV6-2/TRBV6-3
clone_size: .

cdr3_aa: CATSRVLRGGGNQPQHF
v_call: TRBV15
clone_size: .

cdr3_aa: CASARQGVPYEQYF
v_call: TRBV9
clone_size: .

cdr3_aa: CASSSRRDRVGEQYF
v_call: TRBV11-3
clone_size: few

cdr3_aa: CASSLVGTGDGTQYF
v_call: TRBV7-2
clone_size: .

cdr3_aa: CASSPRGGETQYF
v_call: TRBV7-3
clone_size: .

cdr3_aa: CASSLSTSGTGENEQFF
v_call: TRBV19
clone_size: .

cdr3_aa: CASSPLGEAETQYF
v_call: TRBV11-3
clone_size: .

cdr3_aa: CASSPPTAQGTEAFF
v_call: TRBV5-1
clone_size: .

cdr3_aa: CASSAYTTDTQYF
v_call: TRBV11-1
clone_size: .

cdr3_aa: CSVDARQGAGELFF
v_call: TRBV29-1
clone_size: .

cdr3_aa: CAWSEDSSGNTIYF
v_call: TRBV30
clone_size: .

cdr3_aa: CSVLDRGRNQPQHF
v_call: TRBV29-1
clone_size: .

cdr3_aa: CASSPEGEQPQHF
v_call: TRBV5-1
clone_size: .

cdr3_aa: CASSKVDSNSGANVLTF
v_call: TRBV27
clone_size: medium-sized

cdr3_aa: CASSLGVWGGWSSYNEQFF
v_call: TRBV5-4
clone_size: .

cdr3_aa: CASSDPSESSTDTQYF
v_call: TRBV2
clone_size: few

cdr3_aa: CASTAGGSQPGELFF
v_call: TRBV5-4
clone_size: .

cdr3_aa: CASSQGVYNEQFF
v_call: TRBV4-3
clone_size: .

cdr3_aa: CASSISGASYNEQFF
v_call: TRBV10-2
clone_size: .

cdr3_aa: CASSPGGTTYEQYF
v_call: TRBV7-9
clone_size: .

cdr3_aa: CASSPYLGRDEQYF
v_call: TRBV3-1/TRBV3-2
clone_size: .

cdr3_aa: CASRGGQPNGELFF
v_call: TRBV6-5
clone_size: .

cdr3_aa: CASSPQGGYEQYF
v_call: TRBV19
clone_size: once